In this sample, the clone carrying this T cell receptor (beta chain) turned up many times. The data were taken from a study of regulatory T cells in long-lasting Graves disease. Trimming took 0 bases from V and 5 from J; bases not matched to a gene: 1. The CDR3 covers 16 residues. From germline, CDR1 is MNHEY and CDR2 SMNVEV (reference sequence). Sequencing libraries for TCR beta were prepared with iRepertoire HTBI primers and Arm-PCR of CDR3 regions. MiXCR was run by TCRdb on the multiplex PCR reads, yielding one entry per CDR3 protein. The data show around 400,000 distinct CDR3 sequences, about 15% seen once. Time point of the sample: newly diagnosed GD, antithyroid drugs for less than 3 months. PBMCs were the source of the RNA used for TCR sequencing. An endocrinology department in Xi'an, China, supplied the patients. This sample was also put to use in a study of T cells in Graves' hyperthyroidism and ophthalmopathy. From that report: Exclusions: uncontrolled infection, other autoimmune disease, pregnancy, lactation. Blood shared most expanded thyroid clonotypes above 0.001.

This sample comprised peripheral blood mononuclear cells (PBMCs), obtained at new diagnosis, from a patient treated with antithyroid drugs. The receptor was derived from a woman between 40 and 50 years old with Graves disease. The chain joins TRBV27 to TRBJ2-2; TRBD1 matches at 12 bases. The CDR3 protein is CASSLSGQGATGELFF. For the CDR3, the DNA is TGTGCCAGCAGTTTATCGGGACAGGGGGCGACCGGGGAGCTGTTTTTT.